Listed here is a single T cell receptor beta chain. This record comes from a study of blood T cell repertoires in COVID-19. TCRdb's copy holds only in-frame clones and misses some; the assay was immunoSEQ multiplex PCR. In the table there are under 350,000 clones, about 89% of which are singletons. The clonotype originates from a man aged 35 to 55 with acute or convalescent COVID-19. The sequenced material came from peripheral blood.

CDR3 DNA sequence: TGTGCCAGCAGCTCCGGGACAGGGGGCGCAGGTGTCTATGGCTACACCTTC. Residues: CASSSGTGGAGVYGYTF. The J gene is TRBJ1-2, the V gene TRBV11-3; 12 bases line up with TRBD1. The V gene's germline CDR1 is SGHNT and CDR2 YENEEA. The CDR3 totals 17 residues. J gave up 4 bases and V 4 bases, and 10 bases lay outside the gene matches.